Listed below are T cell receptor beta chains from one sample, sequenced in a study of OX40 agonist ivuxolimab in advanced cancers. Sequenced by immunoSEQ multiplex PCR; TCRdb stores in-frame clones only, minus some. Of roughly 90,000 clones in the sample, about 85% were seen once. Sequencing used CD4+ or CD8+ T cells sorted from blood, obtained in a trial of the OX40 agonist ivuxolimab. The source is an adult with an advanced solid tumor such as melanoma, head and neck, liver or kidney cancer. Each CDR3 is given with its conserved first and last residue. D genes are given only for firm matches. Some rows have no size entry. The others give once, few or many, or a class for an expanded clone.

>NA|TRBV10-3|TRBD2|TRBJ2-3
TGTGCCATCAGTGAGTCGCCTAGCGGGAGAGTAACAGATACGCAGTATTTT
CAISESPSGRVTDTQYF
>once|TRBV27|TRBD1|TRBJ1-1
TGTGCCAGCAGTTCCAGGGGGCTCGGGAACACTGAAGCTTTCTTT
CASSSRGLGNTEAFF
>NA|TRBV5-1|TRBD2|TRBJ2-2
TGCGCCAGCAAACCTAGCGGGGGGGCCGTCGGGGAGCTGTTTTTT
CASKPSGGAVGELFF
>NA|TRBV27|NA|TRBJ2-1
TGTGCCAGCAGTTTGAGACGGAATGAGCAGTTCTTC
CASSLRRNEQFF
>few|TRBV27|NA|TRBJ2-5
TGTGCCAGCAGTCGGAGCGGTCGCGAAGACACCCAGTACTTC
CASSRSGREDTQYF
>NA|TRBV5-6|NA|TRBJ1-3
TGTGCCAGCAGCTTGGTTGGGGCAGGGAGGAACACCATATATTTT
CASSLVGAGRNTIYF
>NA|TRBV5-1|NA|TRBJ2-5
TGCGCCAGCAGTTCAGGGGGGTTCGGAGAGACCCAGTACTTC
CASSSGGFGETQYF
>NA|TRBV5-1|NA|TRBJ1-1
TGCGCCAGCAGCACACAGGGTTACGGGAACACTGAAGCTTTCTTT
CASSTQGYGNTEAFF
>few|TRBV6-6|NA|TRBJ2-2
TGTGCCAGCAAACCTGGGCCCAACACCGGGGAGCTGTTTTTT
CASKPGPNTGELFF
>NA|TRBV4-1|NA|TRBJ1-2
TGCGCCAGCAGCCAAAACACCGGCTACACCTTC
CASSQNTGYTF
>few|TRBV14|NA|TRBJ1-1
TGTGCCAGCAGCCAAGATATAGGGCAGGTAAAAGCTTTCTTT
CASSQDIGQVKAFF
>NA|TRBV10-3|NA|TRBJ1-2
TGTGCCATCAGAGCTGACACATCTAACTATGGCTACACCTTC
CAIRADTSNYGYTF
>NA|TRBV4-2|NA|TRBJ2-7
TGTGCCAGCAGCCAAGTGGTGGAATCTTCGGGGGAGCAGTACTTC
CASSQVVESSGEQYF
>NA|TRBV7-9|TRBD1|TRBJ1-1
TGTGCCAGCAGCCAACTCAGGGGGCGAACTGAAGCTTTCTTT
CASSQLRGRTEAFF
>NA|TRBV6-5|NA|TRBJ1-2
TGTGCCAGCAGTTACTCTCCCCCCCTCGGCTTCTATGGCTACACCTTC
CASSYSPPLGFYGYTF
>NA|TRBV11-2|NA|TRBJ2-1
TGTGCCAGCAGCTTGACGCATTGGGGGTCTGGTGAGCAGTTCTTC
CASSLTHWGSGEQFF
>few|TRBV6-5|NA|TRBJ1-1
TGTGCCAGCAGACGGGGGAACACTGAAGCTTTCTTT
CASRRGNTEAFF
>NA|TRBV18|TRBD2|TRBJ2-7
TGTGCCAGCTCACCGTTAGCGGGAGAAAGCTACGAGCAGTACTTC
CASSPLAGESYEQYF
>once|TRBV19|NA|TRBJ2-3
TGTGCCAGCACAAGACAGCCCGGCACAGATACGCAGTATTTT
CASTRQPGTDTQYF
>NA|TRBV19|NA|TRBJ2-7
TGTGCCAGTAGTATAAGCCCCAGGTCTAGCTACGAGCAGTACTTC
CASSISPRSSYEQYF